Listed below are T cell receptor beta chains from one sample, sequenced in a study of T cells after yellow fever vaccination. In TCRdb, the 5' RACE reads were re-called with MiXCR into one record per CDR3 protein. This sample has some 350,000 distinct CDR3 sequences; roughly 4.3% occur once, and the top ten carry around 23%. Sequencing used PBMCs, obtained 5 days after the yellow fever booster vaccination. The receptor set was obtained from a man aged 18 to 35 who received the YFV17D yellow fever vaccine. The CDR3 runs from the conserved cysteine through the conserved F or W. Each record gives: CDR3 protein, CDR3 DNA, clone size, D gene, J gene, V gene. The D gene is left open where the match is weak. Some rows have no size entry. The others give once, few or many, or a class for an expanded clone.

CASSQGSGLYGDTQYF | TGCGCCAGCAGCCAAGGGTCAGGCCTCTACGGAGATACGCAGTATTTT | many | . | TRBJ2-3 | TRBV4-3
CASSFLREKLFF | TGTGCCAGCAGTTTCCTACGAGAAAAACTGTTTTTT | few | . | TRBJ1-4 | TRBV12-3/TRBV12-4
CSGARGEYTEAFF | TGCAGCGGTGCCCGGGGCGAATACACTGAAGCTTTCTTT | . | . | TRBJ1-1 | TRBV29-1
CASSPTVLSTDTQYF | TGCGCCAGCAGCCCGACAGTCCTAAGCACAGATACGCAGTATTTT | many | . | TRBJ2-3 | TRBV5-1
CSAGRQESTEQYF | TGCAGCGCTGGGCGACAAGAGTCAACCGAGCAGTACTTC | many | . | TRBJ2-7 | TRBV29-1
CATSRVRERATDTQYF | TGTGCCACCAGCAGAGTCAGGGAGCGGGCCACAGATACGCAGTATTTT | few | . | TRBJ2-3 | TRBV15
CASSARLAGIYNEQFF | TGTGCCAGCAGTGCACGACTAGCGGGGATTTACAATGAGCAGTTCTTC | few | TRBD2 | TRBJ2-1 | TRBV6-2/TRBV6-3
CASSLGRHSYEQYF | TGTGCCAGCAGCTTGGGTCGGCACTCCTACGAGCAGTACTTC | . | . | TRBJ2-7 | TRBV7-2
CASSQALGELFF | TGCGCCAGCAGCCAAGCTCTCGGGGAGCTGTTTTTT | . | . | TRBJ2-2 | TRBV4-1
CASSLQFGAGGLDTQYF | TGTGCCAGCAGCCTGCAATTTGGAGCGGGGGGGCTAGATACGCAGTATTTT | many | TRBD2 | TRBJ2-3 | TRBV5-4
CASSQGSLAGGGGETQYF | TGCGCCAGCAGCCAAGGTTCACTAGCGGGGGGAGGAGGAGAGACCCAGTACTTC | . | TRBD2 | TRBJ2-5 | TRBV4-1
CASSQEGRQGWIKDYGYTF | TGTGCCAGCAGCCAAGAGGGTCGACAGGGTTGGATAAAGGACTATGGCTACACCTTC | few | TRBD1 | TRBJ1-2 | TRBV3-1
CASSDRDTEYQETQYF | TGTGCCAGCAGTGACCGGGACACGGAGTACCAAGAGACCCAGTACTTC | few | . | TRBJ2-5 | TRBV28
CASSQEGQRGSPLHF | TGTGCCAGCAGTCAGGAAGGACAGCGAGGTTCACCCCTCCACTTT | many | . | TRBJ1-6 | TRBV12-3/TRBV12-4
CASKRGANQETQYF | TGTGCCAGTAAGCGGGGGGCGAACCAAGAGACCCAGTACTTC | many | TRBD2 | TRBJ2-5 | TRBV27
CASSREQRDTDTQYF | TGTGCCAGCAGCCGCGAACAGAGGGACACAGATACGCAGTATTTT | . | . | TRBJ2-3 | TRBV5-4
CASGGVTGELFF | TGCGCCAGCGGGGGTGTAACCGGGGAGCTGTTTTTT | . | . | TRBJ2-2 | TRBV10-2
CASGGGTGDTQYF | TGTGCCAGCGGCGGGGGCACAGGAGATACGCAGTATTTT | few | . | TRBJ2-3 | TRBV27
CASSPPGGDSPLHF | TGTGCCAGCAGCCCTCCGGGGGGGGACTCACCCCTCCACTTT | . | . | TRBJ1-6 | TRBV7-9
CSARDPGGARTDTQYF | TGCAGTGCTAGAGATCCCGGGGGGGCCAGAACAGATACGCAGTATTTT | many | TRBD2 | TRBJ2-3 | TRBV20-1
CASSFRVGTEAFF | TGTGCCAGCAGTTTCCGGGTAGGGACTGAAGCTTTCTTT | many | . | TRBJ1-1 | TRBV12-3/TRBV12-4
CASSRDSSGNTIYF | TGTGCCAGCAGTCGGGACAGCTCTGGAAACACCATATATTTT | . | TRBD1 | TRBJ1-3 | TRBV6-1
CASSLAGRGRGGEAFF | TGCGCCAGCAGCTTGGCCGGGAGGGGGCGCGGCGGTGAAGCTTTCTTT | few | TRBD1 | TRBJ1-1 | TRBV5-1
CASSLGPGRGLHEQFF | TGTGCCAGCAGCTTAGGGCCGGGAAGGGGGTTGCATGAGCAGTTCTTC | . | . | TRBJ2-1 | TRBV5-6
CATSDTLRQPSTSYNEQFF | TGTGCCACCAGTGATACACTCCGGCAGCCCTCCACCTCCTACAATGAGCAGTTCTTC | . | . | TRBJ2-1 | TRBV24-1
CASSHMVGGTEAFF | TGTGCCAGCAGTCACATGGTGGGAGGCACTGAAGCTTTCTTT | . | . | TRBJ1-1 | TRBV28
CASSPWTGRETQYF | TGTGCCAGCAGCCCATGGACTGGCCGAGAGACCCAGTACTTC | few | . | TRBJ2-5 | TRBV9
CASSPLAPDTQYF | TGTGCCAGCTCACCTTTGGCCCCGGATACGCAGTATTTT | . | . | TRBJ2-3 | TRBV18
CASRNTNTGELFF | TGTGCCAGCAGGAACACGAACACCGGGGAGCTGTTTTTT | many | . | TRBJ2-2 | TRBV7-8
CASLKRGASGNTIYF | TGTGCCAGCCTTAAAAGGGGAGCCTCTGGAAACACCATATATTTT | . | . | TRBJ1-3 | TRBV2
CSGSPGQAFSPLHF | TGCAGTGGTAGCCCGGGACAGGCCTTTTCACCCCTCCACTTT | few | TRBD1 | TRBJ1-6 | TRBV20-1
CASSLPAGTGELFF | TGTGCCAGCAGTTTACCGGCGGGAACCGGGGAGCTGTTTTTT | many | . | TRBJ2-2 | TRBV12-3/TRBV12-4
CASSPTTTGGSGYTF | TGTGCCAGCAGTCCCACAACCACAGGGGGGAGTGGCTACACCTTC | few | TRBD1 | TRBJ1-2 | TRBV11-2
CASSLERGLAENTGELFF | TGCGCCAGCAGCTTAGAAAGGGGACTAGCGGAGAACACCGGGGAGCTGTTTTTT | few | TRBD2 | TRBJ2-2 | TRBV5-1
CAWSSDVYEQYF | TGTGCCTGGAGTTCCGACGTGTACGAGCAGTACTTC | few | . | TRBJ2-7 | TRBV30
CASSFGLAGEQFF | TGTGCCAGCAGTTTCGGACTAGCTGGTGAGCAGTTCTTC | many | TRBD2 | TRBJ2-1 | TRBV6-5
CASSGRVTGELFF | TGCGCCAGCAGCGGCAGGGTTACCGGGGAGCTGTTTTTT | many | . | TRBJ2-2 | TRBV5-1
CASDFLNEQFF | TGTGCCAGTGACTTTCTTAATGAGCAGTTCTTC | few | . | TRBJ2-1 | TRBV2
CASSRTGSQRETQYF | TGTGCCAGCAGCCGAACCGGGAGTCAGCGAGAGACCCAGTACTTC | . | . | TRBJ2-5 | TRBV27
CATIHGGGNTGELFF | TGTGCCACCATCCATGGGGGGGGTAACACCGGGGAGCTGTTTTTT | few | TRBD2 | TRBJ2-2 | TRBV12-3/TRBV12-4
CASSLTHTDTQYF | TGTGCCAGCAGCTTAACCCACACAGATACGCAGTATTTT | many | . | TRBJ2-3 | TRBV7-3
CASSYSRGRGYTF | TGTGCCAGCAGTTACTCCAGGGGCCGTGGCTACACCTTC | few | . | TRBJ1-2 | TRBV6-5
CASSPRRERGPYNEQFF | TGCGCCAGCAGCCCTCGGCGGGAGCGGGGCCCCTACAATGAGCAGTTCTTC | . | TRBD2 | TRBJ2-1 | TRBV4-3
CASGEVETQYF | TGTGCCAGCGGGGAGGTTGAGACCCAGTACTTC | few | . | TRBJ2-5 | TRBV7-2
CSAKAGENYGYTF | TGCAGTGCTAAGGCAGGGGAAAACTATGGCTACACCTTC | . | . | TRBJ1-2 | TRBV20-1
CASSPQRRDTGELFF | TGTGCCAGCTCACCGCAGCGCCGGGACACCGGGGAGCTGTTTTTT | many | . | TRBJ2-2 | TRBV18
CSAPTSGGTQYF | TGCAGTGCCCCGACTAGCGGGGGGACCCAGTACTTC | few | TRBD2 | TRBJ2-5 | TRBV20-1
CASTLTGGLVDEQFF | TGTGCCAGCACCCTGACAGGGGGATTAGTGGATGAGCAGTTCTTC | . | TRBD1 | TRBJ2-1 | TRBV12-3/TRBV12-4
CSARGWEGASGKNIQYF | TGCAGTGCCAGGGGGTGGGAGGGGGCTAGTGGCAAAAACATTCAGTACTTC | many | . | TRBJ2-4 | TRBV20-1